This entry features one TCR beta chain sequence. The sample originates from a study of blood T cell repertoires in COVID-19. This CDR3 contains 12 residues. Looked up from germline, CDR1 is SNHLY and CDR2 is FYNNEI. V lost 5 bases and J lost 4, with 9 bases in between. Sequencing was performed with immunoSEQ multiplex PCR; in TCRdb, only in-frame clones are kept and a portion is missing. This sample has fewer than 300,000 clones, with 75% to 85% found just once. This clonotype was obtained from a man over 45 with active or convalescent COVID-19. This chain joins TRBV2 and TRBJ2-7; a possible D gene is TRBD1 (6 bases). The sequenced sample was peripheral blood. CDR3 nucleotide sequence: TGTGCCAGCAGTTCACAGGGTTACGAGCAGTACTTC. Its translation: CASSSQGYEQYF.